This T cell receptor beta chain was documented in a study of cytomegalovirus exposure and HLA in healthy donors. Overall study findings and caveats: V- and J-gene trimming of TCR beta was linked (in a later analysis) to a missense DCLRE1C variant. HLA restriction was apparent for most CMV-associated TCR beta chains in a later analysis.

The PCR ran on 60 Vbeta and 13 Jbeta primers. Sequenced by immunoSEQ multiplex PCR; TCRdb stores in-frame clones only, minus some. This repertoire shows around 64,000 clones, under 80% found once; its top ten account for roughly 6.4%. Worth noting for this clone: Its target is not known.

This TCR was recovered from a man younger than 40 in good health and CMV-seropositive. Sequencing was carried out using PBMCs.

The CDR3 spells CASSFWGRPNYGYTF. The CDR3 DNA follows: TGTGCCAGCAGCTTTTGGGGCAGACCTAACTATGGCTACACCTTC. The chain recombines TRBV5-7 with TRBJ1-2; D might be TRBD1 (5 bases). TRBV5-7 is filed as an ORF, its function uncertain. The CDR3 spans 15 residues. The V end lost 2 bases, the J end lost 0 bases, and 11 bases lay between the germline ends.